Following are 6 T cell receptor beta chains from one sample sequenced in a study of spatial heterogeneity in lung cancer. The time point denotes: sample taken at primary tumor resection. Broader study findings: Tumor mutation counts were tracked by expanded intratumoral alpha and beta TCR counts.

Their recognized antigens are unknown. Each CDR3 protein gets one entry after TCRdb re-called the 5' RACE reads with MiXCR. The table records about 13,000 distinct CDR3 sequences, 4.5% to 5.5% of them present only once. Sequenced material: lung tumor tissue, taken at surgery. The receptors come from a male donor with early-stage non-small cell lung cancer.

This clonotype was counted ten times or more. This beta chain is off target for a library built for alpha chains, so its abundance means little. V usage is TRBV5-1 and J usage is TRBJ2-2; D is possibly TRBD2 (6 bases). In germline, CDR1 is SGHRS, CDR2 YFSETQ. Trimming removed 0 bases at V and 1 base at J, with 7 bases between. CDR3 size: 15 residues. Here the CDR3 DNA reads TGCGCCAGCAGCTTGGCGGGGGTGAACACCGGGGAGCTGTTTTTT. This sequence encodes CASSLAGVNTGELFF.

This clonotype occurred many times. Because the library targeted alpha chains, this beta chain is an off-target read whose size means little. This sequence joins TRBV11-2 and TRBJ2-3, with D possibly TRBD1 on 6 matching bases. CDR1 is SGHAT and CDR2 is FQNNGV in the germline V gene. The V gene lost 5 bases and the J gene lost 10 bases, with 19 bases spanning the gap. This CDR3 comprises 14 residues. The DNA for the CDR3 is TGTGCCAGCAGCCCGCTCAGTTTTGGGGGCGCGCAGTATTTT. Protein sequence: CASSPLSFGGAQYF.

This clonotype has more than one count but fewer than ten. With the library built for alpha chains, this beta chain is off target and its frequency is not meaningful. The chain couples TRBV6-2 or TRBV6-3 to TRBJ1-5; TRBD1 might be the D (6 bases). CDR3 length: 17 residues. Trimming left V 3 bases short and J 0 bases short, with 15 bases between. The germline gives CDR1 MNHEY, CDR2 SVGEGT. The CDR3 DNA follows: TGTGCCAGCAGTTATCAAAACAGGGCCTATAGCAATCAGCCCCAGCATTTT. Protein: CASSYQNRAYSNQPQHF.

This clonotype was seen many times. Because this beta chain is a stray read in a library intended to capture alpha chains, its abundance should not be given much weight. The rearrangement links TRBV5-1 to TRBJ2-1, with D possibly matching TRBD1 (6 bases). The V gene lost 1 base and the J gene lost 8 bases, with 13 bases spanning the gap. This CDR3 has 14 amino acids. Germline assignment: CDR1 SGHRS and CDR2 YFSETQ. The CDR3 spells CASSLRQDWDEQFF. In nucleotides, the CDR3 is TGCGCCAGCAGCTTGAGACAGGATTGGGATGAGCAGTTCTTC.

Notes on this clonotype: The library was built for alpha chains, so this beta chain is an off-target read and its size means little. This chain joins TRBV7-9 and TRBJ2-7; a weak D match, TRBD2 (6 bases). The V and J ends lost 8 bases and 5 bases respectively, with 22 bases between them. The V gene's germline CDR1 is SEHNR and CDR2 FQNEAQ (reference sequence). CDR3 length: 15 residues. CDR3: CASGVFDPEGNEQYF. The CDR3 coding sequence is TGTGCCAGCGGGGTTTTTGACCCGGAGGGGAACGAGCAGTACTTC.

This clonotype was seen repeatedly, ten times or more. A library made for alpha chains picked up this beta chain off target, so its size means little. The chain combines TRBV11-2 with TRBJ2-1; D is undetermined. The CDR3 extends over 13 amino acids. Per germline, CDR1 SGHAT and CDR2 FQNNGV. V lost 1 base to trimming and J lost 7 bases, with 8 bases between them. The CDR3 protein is CASSLGQMNEQFF. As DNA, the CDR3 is TGTGCCAGCAGCTTAGGGCAGATGAATGAGCAGTTCTTC. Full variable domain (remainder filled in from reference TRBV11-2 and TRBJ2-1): EAGVAQSPRYKIIEKRQSVAFWCNPISGHATLYWYQQILGQGPKLLIQFQNNGVVDDSQLPKDRFSAERLKGVDSTLKIQPAKLEDSAVYLCASSLGQMNEQFFGPGTRLTVL.